This is a list of T cell receptor beta chains from one sample in a study of identical twins. TCRdb redid the calling of the 5' RACE reads with MiXCR, one entry per CDR3 protein. The sample lists some 900,000 distinct CDR3 sequences, roughly 12% occurring once. This same sample was also taken into another study, of yellow fever vaccine responses in identical twins.

Material: PBMCs. The receptors shown here come from a woman younger than 35 in good health. Both conserved end residues are part of each CDR3. The order of the fields is CDR3 protein, CDR3 DNA, D gene, V gene, J gene, clone size. The D gene is left open where the match is weak. Only part of the rows carry a size: once, few, many, or a class if the clone is expanded.

cdr3_aa: CASSFRNSPHHF
cdr3_nt: TGTGCCAGCAGTTTTCGGAATTCACCCCACCACTTT
d_call: -
v_call: TRBV12-3/TRBV12-4
j_call: TRBJ1-6
clone_size: -

cdr3_aa: CSAIDRSYEQYF
cdr3_nt: TGCAGTGCTATTGACAGGTCCTACGAGCAGTACTTC
d_call: -
v_call: TRBV20-1
j_call: TRBJ2-7
clone_size: -

cdr3_aa: CASSPSYGANVLTF
cdr3_nt: TGTGCCAGCAGCCCCTCCTACGGGGCCAACGTCCTGACTTTC
d_call: -
v_call: TRBV3-1
j_call: TRBJ2-6
clone_size: few

cdr3_aa: CASSPMFPLNYGYTF
cdr3_nt: TGTGCCAGCAGCCCGATGTTTCCCCTCAACTATGGCTACACCTTC
d_call: -
v_call: TRBV5-8
j_call: TRBJ1-2
clone_size: -

cdr3_aa: CASTLTGETQYF
cdr3_nt: TGTGCCAGCACCCTTACCGGGGAGACCCAGTACTTC
d_call: -
v_call: TRBV12-3/TRBV12-4
j_call: TRBJ2-5
clone_size: many

cdr3_aa: CASSEDRSPDTQYF
cdr3_nt: TGCGCCAGCAGTGAGGACAGAAGCCCAGATACGCAGTATTTT
d_call: -
v_call: TRBV10-1
j_call: TRBJ2-3
clone_size: few

cdr3_aa: CASSLGDRNSEQYF
cdr3_nt: TGTGCCAGCAGCTTAGGGGACAGAAACTCCGAGCAGTACTTC
d_call: TRBD1
v_call: TRBV7-9
j_call: TRBJ2-7
clone_size: few

cdr3_aa: CASSFGTSPNNEQFF
cdr3_nt: TGTGCCAGCAGCTTCGGGACATCTCCCAACAATGAGCAGTTCTTC
d_call: -
v_call: TRBV7-8
j_call: TRBJ2-1
clone_size: few

cdr3_aa: CASSRGVEAFF
cdr3_nt: TGCGCCAGCAGCCGCGGGGTTGAAGCTTTCTTT
d_call: -
v_call: TRBV4-1
j_call: TRBJ1-1
clone_size: many

cdr3_aa: CASREVLAGGFHSYNEQFF
cdr3_nt: TGCGCCAGCCGAGAGGTACTAGCGGGGGGCTTCCACTCCTACAATGAGCAGTTCTTC
d_call: TRBD2
v_call: TRBV5-1
j_call: TRBJ2-1
clone_size: -

cdr3_aa: CASSYGEGITEQYF
cdr3_nt: TGTGCCAGCAGTTATGGTGAGGGAATCACGGAGCAGTACTTC
d_call: -
v_call: TRBV6-5
j_call: TRBJ2-7
clone_size: -

cdr3_aa: CATTSFGTEAFF
cdr3_nt: TGTGCCACCACATCATTTGGGACTGAAGCTTTCTTT
d_call: -
v_call: TRBV15
j_call: TRBJ1-1
clone_size: -

cdr3_aa: CASSEETGLGQPQHF
cdr3_nt: TGTGCCAGCAGTGAAGAGACAGGGTTGGGACAGCCCCAGCATTTT
d_call: TRBD1
v_call: TRBV6-1
j_call: TRBJ1-5
clone_size: -

cdr3_aa: CASSQGGQPYSGANVLTF
cdr3_nt: TGTGCCAGCAGTCAAGGGGGACAGCCATACTCTGGGGCCAACGTCCTGACTTTC
d_call: TRBD1
v_call: TRBV28
j_call: TRBJ2-6
clone_size: few

cdr3_aa: CSARDPGQIQETQYF
cdr3_nt: TGCAGTGCTAGAGATCCCGGACAGATCCAAGAGACCCAGTACTTC
d_call: -
v_call: TRBV20-1
j_call: TRBJ2-5
clone_size: -

cdr3_aa: CASSPRTSGGINEQFF
cdr3_nt: TGTGCCAGCAGCCCCCGGACTAGCGGGGGGATCAATGAGCAGTTCTTC
d_call: TRBD2
v_call: TRBV7-9
j_call: TRBJ2-1
clone_size: few

cdr3_aa: CASTPLGTGGSGELFF
cdr3_nt: TGTGCCAGCACCCCGCTGGGGACAGGGGGTTCCGGGGAGCTGTTTTTT
d_call: TRBD1
v_call: TRBV12-3/TRBV12-4
j_call: TRBJ2-2
clone_size: few

cdr3_aa: CASNRDRVQNSPLHF
cdr3_nt: TGTGCCAGCAACCGGGACAGGGTTCAGAATTCACCCCTCCACTTT
d_call: TRBD1
v_call: TRBV3-1
j_call: TRBJ1-6
clone_size: -

cdr3_aa: CATDAGAPSTNEQFF
cdr3_nt: TGTGCCACAGATGCAGGGGCCCCCAGTACCAATGAGCAGTTCTTC
d_call: -
v_call: TRBV24-1
j_call: TRBJ2-1
clone_size: -

cdr3_aa: CASSLAPGWGNEQFF
cdr3_nt: TGTGCCAGCAGCCTCGCCCCTGGTTGGGGGAATGAGCAGTTCTTC
d_call: -
v_call: TRBV9
j_call: TRBJ2-1
clone_size: many

cdr3_aa: CSAHSSGGNTDTQYF
cdr3_nt: TGCAGTGCTCATTCTAGCGGGGGGAACACAGATACGCAGTATTTT
d_call: TRBD2
v_call: TRBV20-1
j_call: TRBJ2-3
clone_size: few

cdr3_aa: CASSFPFGTGSSSNEKLFF
cdr3_nt: TGTGCCAGCAGCTTCCCTTTCGGGACAGGGAGTAGTTCTAATGAAAAACTGTTTTTT
d_call: TRBD1
v_call: TRBV11-1
j_call: TRBJ1-4
clone_size: few

cdr3_aa: CASSPDRTNSPLHF
cdr3_nt: TGCGCCAGCAGCCCAGACAGGACTAATTCACCCCTCCACTTT
d_call: -
v_call: TRBV5-1
j_call: TRBJ1-6
clone_size: -

cdr3_aa: CASRSGLPTDTQYF
cdr3_nt: TGTGCCAGCAGATCAGGGTTACCCACAGATACGCAGTATTTT
d_call: -
v_call: TRBV12-3/TRBV12-4
j_call: TRBJ2-3
clone_size: many

cdr3_aa: CASSLLGQGRGEQYF
cdr3_nt: TGTGCCAGCAGTCTTCTGGGGCAGGGGCGAGGGGAGCAGTACTTC
d_call: -
v_call: TRBV12-3/TRBV12-4
j_call: TRBJ2-7
clone_size: many

cdr3_aa: CASSDSSSGKPQYF
cdr3_nt: TGTGCCAGCAGTGACTCGAGTAGCGGGAAGCCCCAGTACTTC
d_call: TRBD2
v_call: TRBV6-4
j_call: TRBJ2-5
clone_size: -

cdr3_aa: CSAEGSRFGNEQFF
cdr3_nt: TGCAGCGCGGAAGGTAGTAGGTTCGGCAATGAGCAGTTCTTC
d_call: -
v_call: TRBV29-1
j_call: TRBJ2-1
clone_size: many

cdr3_aa: CASSLGTGPRDTQYF
cdr3_nt: TGTGCCAGCAGCTTGGGGACAGGCCCGCGGGATACGCAGTATTTT
d_call: TRBD1
v_call: TRBV7-8
j_call: TRBJ2-3
clone_size: few

cdr3_aa: CASSLIGSSGNTIYF
cdr3_nt: TGTGCCAGCAGTTTAATAGGGTCCTCTGGAAACACCATATATTTT
d_call: -
v_call: TRBV28
j_call: TRBJ1-3
clone_size: -

cdr3_aa: CAISSAGAGGLSYYEQYF
cdr3_nt: TGTGCCATCAGCAGTGCGGGGGCGGGAGGCCTTTCTTATTACGAGCAGTACTTC
d_call: TRBD2
v_call: TRBV10-3
j_call: TRBJ2-7
clone_size: few

cdr3_aa: CATSRDAVSGKNIQYF
cdr3_nt: TGTGCCACCAGCAGAGACGCAGTCTCCGGCAAAAACATTCAGTACTTC
d_call: -
v_call: TRBV15
j_call: TRBJ2-4
clone_size: few

cdr3_aa: CASSEAGGAGNTIYF
cdr3_nt: TGTGCCAGCAGTGAAGCAGGAGGTGCTGGAAACACCATATATTTT
d_call: -
v_call: TRBV6-1
j_call: TRBJ1-3
clone_size: few

cdr3_aa: CASSESAGKQFF
cdr3_nt: TGCGCCAGCAGTGAGTCGGCAGGGAAGCAGTTCTTC
d_call: -
v_call: TRBV10-1
j_call: TRBJ2-1
clone_size: few

cdr3_aa: CASSADSGENTGELFF
cdr3_nt: TGTGCCAGCAGCGCAGACAGCGGGGAGAACACCGGGGAGCTGTTTTTT
d_call: TRBD2
v_call: TRBV9
j_call: TRBJ2-2
clone_size: -

cdr3_aa: CASSLDRVAGGYYNEQFF
cdr3_nt: TGCGCCAGCAGCTTGGATAGGGTAGCGGGAGGATACTACAATGAGCAGTTCTTC
d_call: TRBD2
v_call: TRBV5-1
j_call: TRBJ2-1
clone_size: few

cdr3_aa: CASTKRTAVSGANVLTF
cdr3_nt: TGCGCCAGCACGAAGAGGACAGCCGTCTCTGGGGCCAACGTCCTGACTTTC
d_call: -
v_call: TRBV5-1
j_call: TRBJ2-6
clone_size: few

cdr3_aa: CSASLAGPREQFF
cdr3_nt: TGCAGTGCTAGTCTTGCTGGGCCAAGGGAGCAGTTCTTC
d_call: -
v_call: TRBV20-1
j_call: TRBJ2-1
clone_size: -

cdr3_aa: CASGLSQYNEQFF
cdr3_nt: TGTGCTAGTGGTTTATCCCAATACAATGAGCAGTTCTTC
d_call: -
v_call: TRBV12-5
j_call: TRBJ2-1
clone_size: few

cdr3_aa: CASSLLSASTDTQYF
cdr3_nt: TGCGCCAGCAGCTTGCTAAGCGCTAGCACAGATACGCAGTATTTT
d_call: -
v_call: TRBV5-1
j_call: TRBJ2-3
clone_size: -

cdr3_aa: CASSSPGGGRNEQFF
cdr3_nt: TGTGCCAGCAGCTCACCAGGAGGGGGGAGGAATGAGCAGTTCTTC
d_call: -
v_call: TRBV7-2
j_call: TRBJ2-1
clone_size: few

cdr3_aa: CASREGGAETGELFF
cdr3_nt: TGTGCCAGCAGAGAAGGGGGCGCGGAAACCGGGGAGCTGTTTTTT
d_call: TRBD1
v_call: TRBV6-4
j_call: TRBJ2-2
clone_size: once

cdr3_aa: CASSQDSGVVRSPLHF
cdr3_nt: TGCGCCAGCAGCCAAGATAGCGGGGTAGTTAGGTCACCCCTCCACTTT
d_call: -
v_call: TRBV4-1
j_call: TRBJ1-6
clone_size: -

cdr3_aa: CATAEFRYNEQFF
cdr3_nt: TGTGCCACTGCGGAGTTTCGCTACAATGAGCAGTTCTTC
d_call: -
v_call: TRBV7-2
j_call: TRBJ2-1
clone_size: -

cdr3_aa: CSVGSNQPQHF
cdr3_nt: TGCAGTGTTGGGAGCAATCAGCCCCAGCATTTT
d_call: -
v_call: TRBV20-1
j_call: TRBJ1-5
clone_size: few

cdr3_aa: CASSERSGGVDTQYF
cdr3_nt: TGTGCCAGCAGTGAGAGAAGCGGGGGAGTAGATACGCAGTATTTT
d_call: TRBD2
v_call: TRBV2
j_call: TRBJ2-3
clone_size: few

cdr3_aa: CASSQEWAGGRVGELFF
cdr3_nt: TGCGCCAGCAGCCAAGAGTGGGCGGGGGGGCGAGTCGGGGAGCTGTTTTTT
d_call: TRBD2
v_call: TRBV4-1
j_call: TRBJ2-2
clone_size: -

cdr3_aa: CASSLFPANTGELFF
cdr3_nt: TGTGCCAGCAGTTTATTCCCAGCGAACACCGGGGAGCTGTTTTTT
d_call: -
v_call: TRBV27
j_call: TRBJ2-2
clone_size: -

cdr3_aa: CAISTGTSLNTGELFF
cdr3_nt: TGTGCCATCAGTACCGGGACTAGTTTGAACACCGGGGAGCTGTTTTTT
d_call: TRBD2
v_call: TRBV10-3
j_call: TRBJ2-2
clone_size: -

cdr3_aa: CASSLAGGHEQYF
cdr3_nt: TGTGCCAGCAGCTTGGCCGGGGGTCACGAGCAGTACTTC
d_call: -
v_call: TRBV5-6
j_call: TRBJ2-7
clone_size: few

cdr3_aa: CASSEAGREFTDTQYF
cdr3_nt: TGCGCCAGCAGTGAAGCGGGGAGGGAATTCACAGATACGCAGTATTTT
d_call: TRBD2
v_call: TRBV10-1
j_call: TRBJ2-3
clone_size: many

cdr3_aa: CASSRGGASGQEEQFF
cdr3_nt: TGTGCCAGCAGCAGAGGTGGGGCTAGCGGCCAGGAGGAGCAGTTCTTC
d_call: TRBD2
v_call: TRBV9
j_call: TRBJ2-1
clone_size: -